This T cell receptor beta chain was recovered during a study of T cell responses to AZD1222 COVID-19 vaccine. Study-wide points: Compared with day 0, the breadth and depth of the Spike-specific TCR repertoire rose significantly after two doses of AZD1222. Among vaccine-associated CD4 TCRs, coverage spanned spike, with dominance at 160-218 and 743-854. Repertoires were obtained solely post-peak T cell response. Nearly half of unique spike-specific TCRs reportedly avoided B.1.351 and B.1.1.7 mutated regions.

Germline lookup yields CDR1 LNHDA and CDR2 SQIVND (reference sequence). The V gene end was trimmed by 3 bases and the J gene end by 2 bases; junction bases not matched to a gene: 5. This CDR3 contains 15 residues. This clone has only a few counts. No antigen is known for it. Using immunoSEQ multiplex PCR, the repertoire was profiled, and TCRdb retains in-frame clones only, with some absent. The sample holds approximately 85,000 clones, around 85% seen once. The chain links TRBV19 to TRBJ2-3; 7 nucleotides match TRBD2. The TCR sequence derives from an adult in good health. The material sequenced was peripheral blood, taken on day 0 of AZD1222 vaccination. CDR3 region: CASSIWSGATDTQYF. CDR3 in DNA: TGTGCCAGTAGTATTTGGAGCGGGGCCACAGATACGCAGTATTTT.